This T cell receptor (beta chain) was identified during a study of blood T cell repertoires in COVID-19. On the study more broadly: Acute-phase and convalescent COVID-19 samples originated in the United States, Italy and Spain. PBMCs, B-cell-depleted T cells, or T cells provided the cDNA or gDNA that made up the material.

In the study's own analysis: Researchers report that nucleated cell counts were estimated from reference gene primer amplification. Sequencing used immunoSEQ multiplex PCR; TCRdb keeps in-frame clones, though not all of them. V and J calls plus clone size are reproduced from that table; the DNA served to infer D and trimming. This sample carries about 190,000 clones, just under 80% of them seen once, and the ten largest clones take around 2.8%. This receptor was obtained from a woman at least 80 years old with active or convalescent COVID-19. The sample comprised peripheral blood.

As DNA, the CDR3 is TGTGCCAGCGTCCGGTTGGCTGAAGCTTTCTTT. Its translation: CASVRLAEAFF. This chain uses TRBV6-5 with TRBJ1-1; D gene ambiguous. Germline CDR1 MNHEY, CDR2 SVGAGI. This CDR3 comprises 11 residues. V was clipped by 8 bases and J by 6 bases, with 10 bases between them.